This T cell receptor beta chain was identified during a study of Ad26.COV2.S vaccination and SARS-CoV-2 variants. The germline CDR1 and CDR2 sequences are PRHDT and FYEKMQ (reference sequence). V trimming: 4 bases; J trimming: 4 bases; junction bases outside the gene matches: 11. The CDR3 sequence is 17 residues long. Whole-study findings and limits: Non-spike TCR breadth was similar in vaccine and placebo recipients.

Method: immunoSEQ multiplex PCR; TCRdb's copy keeps in-frame clones and lacks some. The data show about 350,000 clones, about 91% seen once. A note on this clone: The antigen is not known.

The source of this sequence is a human donor who had recovered from COVID-19. Sample: peripheral blood, taken after recovery from COVID-19. The chain combines TRBV13 with TRBJ1-1; TRBD1 matches at 11 bases. CDR3 sequence (DNA): TGTGCCAGCAGCTCCGGACAGGGGGCGGCCCCGGGCACTGAAGCTTTCTTT. It is translated as CASSSGQGAAPGTEAFF. Complete variable domain (other parts from reference TRBV13 and TRBJ1-1): AAGVIQSPRHLIKEKRETATLKCYPIPRHDTVYWYQQGPGQDPQFLISFYEKMQSDKGSIPDRFSAQQFSDYHSELNMSSLELGDSALYFCASSSGQGAAPGTEAFFGQGTRLTVV.